The 7 T cell receptor beta chains in this list originate from one sample, sequenced in a study of T cells in women clearing cervical HPV infection. The data were produced by immunoSEQ multiplex PCR, yet TCRdb's version contains in-frame clones alone and is incomplete. The repertoire table contains around 23,000 clones. Sequenced input: blood buffy coat. The receptors shown here come from a woman between 18 and 69 years old with a cervical HPV16 infection that either progressed to CIN3+ or cleared (not recorded which).

In the case of this clone: The read ends 3 residues early relative to the CDR3; the germline J gene fills the gap. Other DNA sequences within the sample encode an identical CDR3. This chain connects TRBV7-9 to TRBJ2-1; TRBD2 might be the D (5 bases). Trimming left V 2 bases short and J 3 bases short, with 8 bases between. The CDR3 is 14 amino acids. CDR1 SEHNR and CDR2 FQNEAQ come from the germline V gene (reference sequence). CDR3 loop: CASSLSGDYNEQFF. Incomplete CDR3 DNA: TGTGCCAGCAGCTTATCCGGGGACTACAATGAG. The whole variable domain, filled in from reference TRBV7-9 and TRBJ2-1, reads DTGVSQNPRHKITKRGQNVTFRCDPISEHNRLYWYRQTLGQGPEFLTYFQNEAQLEKSRLLSDRFSAERPKGSFSTLEIQRTEQGDSAMYLCASSLSGDYNEQFFGPGTRLTVL.

Remarks on this clone: Read coverage stops 3 residues before the CDR3 terminus; the germline J gene supplies the remainder. The rearrangement joins TRBV20-1 to TRBJ2-7; the D gene is possibly TRBD1 (6 bases). The CDR3 consists of 13 residues. The V gene's germline CDR1 is DFQATT and CDR2 SNEGSKA (reference sequence). V lost 3 bases and J 4 bases, leaving 13 bases between the germline ends. The sequenced part of the CDR3 DNA is TGCAGTGCTAGCGGGGATCAGGGGTACGAG. As protein: CSASGDQGYE. The full CDR3 sequence reads CSASGDQGYEQYF.

This chain's CDR3 is CASAGLAGYEQYF. CDR3 DNA, as far as it was read: TGTGCCAGCGCGGGACTAGCGGGCTACGAG. The chain is built from TRBV18 and TRBJ2-7, with 12 positions matching TRBD2. The read ends 3 residues early relative to the CDR3; the germline J gene fills the gap. The CDR3 loop spans 13 amino acids. CDR1 is KGHSH, CDR2 LQKENI, per germline. The V and J ends lost 8 bases and 3 bases, in that order; junction bases with no gene match: 2.

To note about this clone: The sequence runs out 3 residues before the end of the CDR3; the remainder is reconstructed from the germline J gene. The chain has TRBV5-1 and TRBJ1-1; D possibly corresponds to TRBD1 (5 bases). This CDR3 has 14 amino acids. V lost 0 bases and J lost 1, with 7 bases in between. The germline V gene encodes CDR1 SGHRS and CDR2 YFSETQ. The CDR3 sequence is CASSLVQGNTEAFF. The part of the CDR3 DNA that was read is TGCGCCAGCAGCTTGGTCCAGGGGAACACTGAA.

About this clone itself: The read finishes 3 residues shy of the CDR3 end, and the germline J gene is used to complete it. V usage is TRBV30 and J usage is TRBJ2-3; TRBD1 agrees at 7 bases. Germline-derived CDR1 and CDR2 are GTSNPN and SVGIG (reference sequence). The CDR3 extends over 13 amino acids. CDR3 sequence reads: CAWSPGQARPQYF. The CDR3 bases that were read are TGTGCCTGGAGCCCCGGACAGGCAAGGCCG.

Note on this clone: Coverage ceases 3 residues before the CDR3 finishes, and the germline J gene fills in the end. This chain uses TRBV7-3 with TRBJ1-6; D is undetermined. This CDR3 has 14 residues. V dropped 3 bases and J dropped 8 bases, with 11 bases sitting between them. Germline lookup yields CDR1 SGHTA and CDR2 FQGTGA. Partial CDR3 DNA: TGTGCCAGCAGCTTTGGAATGACTGATTCACCC. Translating gives CASSFGMTDSP. The CDR3 as a whole reads CASSFGMTDSPLHF.

On this clone: The read ends 3 residues before the CDR3 terminus; that terminus is restored from the germline J gene. This chain uses TRBV2 with TRBJ1-1, with a weak D call TRBD1 (6 bases). Trimming cost V 6 bases and J 5 bases, with 16 bases left between them. Germline V lookup: CDR1 SNHLY, CDR2 FYNNEI. CDR3 size: 14 residues. The part of the CDR3 DNA that was read is TGTGCCAGCAGGGCGATCAGGGGTTGGACTGAA. Translated, it gives CASRAIRGWTE. The CDR3 as a whole reads CASRAIRGWTEAFF.